The 4 T cell receptor beta chains presented below share a single source sample, sequenced in a study of blood T cells in healthy people across ages. Primed by a sample-barcoded 5' primer and a J-beta primer mix, a second PCR proceeded for roughly 6 to 12 cycles. MiXCR, applied by TCRdb to the 5' RACE reads, yields one record per CDR3 protein. Of around 1,000,000 distinct CDR3 sequences in the sample, roughly two fifths are singletons; the top ten hold approximately 14%. The sample comprised blood. Receptors were obtained from a man between 18 and 35 years old in good health.

This rearrangement joins TRBV7-2 to TRBJ1-3; D remains ambiguous. Between the trimmed V and J ends, which lost 1 base and 7 bases, there was a span of 20 bases. This CDR3 contains 17 residues. The germline V gene has CDR1 SGHTA and CDR2 FQGNSA. Here the CDR3 DNA reads TGTGCCAGCAGCTTAGTGTATATGGCTCGGGCCGCGAACACCATATATTTT. It encodes CASSLVYMARAANTIYF.

The rearrangement uses TRBV20-1 and TRBJ1-4, with unresolved D. The CDR3 extends over 14 amino acids. The germline CDR1 and CDR2 sequences are DFQATT and SNEGSKA (reference sequence). Trimming cost V 3 bases and J 4 bases, with 12 bases left between them. The CDR3, as DNA: TGCAGTGCTAGTGGGCAACAGAATAATGAAAAACTGTTTTTT. Amino acid sequence: CSASGQQNNEKLFF.

This clonotype has a handful of counts. The chain joins TRBV25-1 to TRBJ1-5, with a possible D match to TRBD1 (6 bases). V was trimmed by 3 bases and J by 3 bases, leaving 9 bases between them. Per germline, CDR1 MGHDK and CDR2 SYGVNS. This CDR3 is built from 14 residues. The CDR3 region is CASSDGGANQPQHF. CDR3 nucleotide sequence: TGTGCCAGCAGTGACGGGGGGGCCAATCAGCCCCAGCATTTT.

The chain links TRBV10-3 to TRBJ1-5, with D possibly being TRBD1 (6 bases). Germline-derived CDR1 and CDR2 are ENHRY and SYGVKD. The CDR3 spans 13 residues. The V end was cut by 6 bases, the J end by 4 bases, with 10 bases between. CDR3 sequence (DNA): TGTGCCATCAGAAACGACAGGAATCAGCCCCAGCATTTT. This encodes CAIRNDRNQPQHF.